This T cell receptor (beta chain) was sequenced for a study of T cell changes during pregnancy in multiple sclerosis. Assay: immunoSEQ multiplex PCR; the TCRdb copy retains only in-frame clones and omits some. In the table there are 55,000 to 65,000 clones, roughly 94% of which are singletons. This sequence originates from a female donor with multiple sclerosis, enrolled in a pregnancy study. The sample was CD8+ T cells from peripheral blood mononuclear cells, taken in the third trimester of pregnancy.

CDR3 nucleotides: TGTGCCAGCAGCCCGGTGGGCGGGAAGAACACCGGGGAGCTGTTTTTT. It is translated as CASSPVGGKNTGELFF. The chain carries TRBV7-3 and TRBJ2-2, with a weak D call TRBD2 (6 bases). Per the germline V gene, CDR1 is SGHTA and CDR2 is FQGTGA. Trimming stripped 5 bases from V and 1 base from J, with 14 bases between. CDR3 length: 16 amino acids.